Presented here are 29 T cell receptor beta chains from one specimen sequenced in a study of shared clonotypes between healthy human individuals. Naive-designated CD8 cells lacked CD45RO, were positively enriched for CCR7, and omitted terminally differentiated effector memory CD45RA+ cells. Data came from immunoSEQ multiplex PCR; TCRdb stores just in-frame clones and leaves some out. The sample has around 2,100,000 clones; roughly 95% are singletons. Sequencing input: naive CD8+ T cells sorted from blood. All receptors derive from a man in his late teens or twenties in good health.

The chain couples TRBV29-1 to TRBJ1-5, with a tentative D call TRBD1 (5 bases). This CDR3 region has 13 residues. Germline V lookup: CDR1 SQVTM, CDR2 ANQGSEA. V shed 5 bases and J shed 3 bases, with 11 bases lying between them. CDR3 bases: TGCAGCGTTACCGACAGCTTCAATCAGCCCCAGCATTTT. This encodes CSVTDSFNQPQHF.

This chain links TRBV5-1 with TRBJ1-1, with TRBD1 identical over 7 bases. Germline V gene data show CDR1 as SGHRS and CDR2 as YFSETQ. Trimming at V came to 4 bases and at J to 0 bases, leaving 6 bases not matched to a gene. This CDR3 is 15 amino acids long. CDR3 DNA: TGCGCCAGCAGCGAATACACAGGGGTGAACACTGAAGCTTTCTTT. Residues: CASSEYTGVNTEAFF.

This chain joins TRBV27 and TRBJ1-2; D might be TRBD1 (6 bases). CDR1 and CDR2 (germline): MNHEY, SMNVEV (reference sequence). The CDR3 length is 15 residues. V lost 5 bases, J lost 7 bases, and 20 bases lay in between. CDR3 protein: CASSPLGGATSGYTF. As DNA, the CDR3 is TGTGCCAGCAGTCCCCTGGGGGGCGCGACGTCTGGCTACACCTTC.

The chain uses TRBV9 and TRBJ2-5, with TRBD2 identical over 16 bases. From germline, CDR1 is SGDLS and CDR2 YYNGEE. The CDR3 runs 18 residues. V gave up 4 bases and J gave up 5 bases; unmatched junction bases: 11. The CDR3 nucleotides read TGTGCCAGCAGCACAGGGACTAGCGGGAGGGCCGCGGGGGAGACCCAGTACTTC. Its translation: CASSTGTSGRAAGETQYF.

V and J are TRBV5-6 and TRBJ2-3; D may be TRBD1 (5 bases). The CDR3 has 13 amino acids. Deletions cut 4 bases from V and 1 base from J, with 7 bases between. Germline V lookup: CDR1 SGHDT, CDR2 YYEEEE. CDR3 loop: CASSATGTDTQYF. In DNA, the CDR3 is TGTGCCAGCAGCGCGACAGGCACAGATACGCAGTATTTT.

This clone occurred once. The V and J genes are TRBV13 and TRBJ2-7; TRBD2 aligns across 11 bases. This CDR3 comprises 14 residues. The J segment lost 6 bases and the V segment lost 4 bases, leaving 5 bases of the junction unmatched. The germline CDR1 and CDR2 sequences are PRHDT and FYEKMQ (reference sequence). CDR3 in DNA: TGTGCCAGCAGCTCCTGGGGACTAGCGGTCGAGCAGTACTTC. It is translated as CASSSWGLAVEQYF.

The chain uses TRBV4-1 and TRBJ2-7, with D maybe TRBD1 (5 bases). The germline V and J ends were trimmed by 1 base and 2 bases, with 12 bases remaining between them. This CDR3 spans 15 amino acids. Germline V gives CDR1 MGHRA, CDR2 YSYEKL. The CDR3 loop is CASSQVSDSTYEQYF. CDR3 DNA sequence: TGCGCCAGCAGCCAAGTCTCCGACAGTACCTACGAGCAGTACTTC.

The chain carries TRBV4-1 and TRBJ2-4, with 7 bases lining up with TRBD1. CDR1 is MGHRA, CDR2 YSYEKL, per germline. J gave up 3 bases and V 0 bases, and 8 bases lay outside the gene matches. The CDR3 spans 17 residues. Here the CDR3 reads CASSQDRQGLGKNIQYF. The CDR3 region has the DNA TGCGCCAGCAGCCAAGACCGACAGGGCCTGGGCAAAAACATTCAGTACTTC.

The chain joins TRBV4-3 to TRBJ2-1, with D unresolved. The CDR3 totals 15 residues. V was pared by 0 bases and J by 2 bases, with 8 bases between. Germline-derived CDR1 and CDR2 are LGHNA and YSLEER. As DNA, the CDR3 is TGCGCCAGCAGCCAAGACAGAACCACCTACAATGAGCAGTTCTTC. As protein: CASSQDRTTYNEQFF.

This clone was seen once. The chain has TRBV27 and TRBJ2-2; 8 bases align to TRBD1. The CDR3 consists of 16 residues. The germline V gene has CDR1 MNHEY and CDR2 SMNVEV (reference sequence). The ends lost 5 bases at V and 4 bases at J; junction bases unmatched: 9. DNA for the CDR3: TGTGCCAGCAGTCCACCAGACAGGGGAGGCACCGGGGAGCTGTTTTTT. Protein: CASSPPDRGGTGELFF.

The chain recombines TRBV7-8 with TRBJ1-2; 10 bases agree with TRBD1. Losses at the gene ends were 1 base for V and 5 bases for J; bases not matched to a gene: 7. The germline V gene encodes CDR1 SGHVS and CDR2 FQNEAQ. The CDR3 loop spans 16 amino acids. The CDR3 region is CASSLDMWGQGYGYTF. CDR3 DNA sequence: TGTGCCAGCAGCTTAGATATGTGGGGACAGGGGTATGGCTACACCTTC.

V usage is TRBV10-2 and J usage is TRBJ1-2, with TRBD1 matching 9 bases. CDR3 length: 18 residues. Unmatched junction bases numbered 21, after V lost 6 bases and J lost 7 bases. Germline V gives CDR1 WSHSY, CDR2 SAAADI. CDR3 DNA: TGCGCCAGCAGCGAAACCCGGTCCGGGACAGGGAATAAAGGTGGCTACACCTTC. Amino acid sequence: CASSETRSGTGNKGGYTF.

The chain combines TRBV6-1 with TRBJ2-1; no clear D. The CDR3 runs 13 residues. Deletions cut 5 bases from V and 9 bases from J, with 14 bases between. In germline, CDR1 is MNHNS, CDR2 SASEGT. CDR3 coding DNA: TGTGCCAGCAGTCGATTAATAACCCCTGAGCAGTTCTTC. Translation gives CASSRLITPEQFF.

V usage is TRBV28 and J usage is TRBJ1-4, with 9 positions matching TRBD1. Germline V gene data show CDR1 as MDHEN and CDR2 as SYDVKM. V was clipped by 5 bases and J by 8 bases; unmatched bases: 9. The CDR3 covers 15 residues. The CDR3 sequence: CASSPSTGGREKLFF. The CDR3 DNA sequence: TGTGCCAGCAGTCCCTCGACAGGGGGTAGGGAAAAACTGTTTTTT. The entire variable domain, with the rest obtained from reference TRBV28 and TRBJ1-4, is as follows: DVKVTQSSRYLVKRTGEKVFLECVQDMDHENMFWYRQDPGLGLRLIYFSYDVKMKEKGDIPEGYSVSREKKERFSLILESASTNQTSMYLCASSPSTGGREKLFFGSGTQLSVL.

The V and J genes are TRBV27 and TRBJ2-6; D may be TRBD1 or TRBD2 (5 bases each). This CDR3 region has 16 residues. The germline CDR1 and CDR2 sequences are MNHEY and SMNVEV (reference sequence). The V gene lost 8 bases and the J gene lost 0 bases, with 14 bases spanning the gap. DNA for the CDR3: TGTGCCAGCGGCGACCTGGGGGTCTCTGGGGCCAACGTCCTGACTTTC. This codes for CASGDLGVSGANVLTF.

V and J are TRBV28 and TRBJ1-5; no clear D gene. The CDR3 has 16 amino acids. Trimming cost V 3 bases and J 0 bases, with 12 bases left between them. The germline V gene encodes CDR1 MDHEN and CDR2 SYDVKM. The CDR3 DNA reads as TGTGCCAGCAGTTTCCTCATGGGGAGTAGCAATCAGCCCCAGCATTTT. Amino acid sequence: CASSFLMGSSNQPQHF.

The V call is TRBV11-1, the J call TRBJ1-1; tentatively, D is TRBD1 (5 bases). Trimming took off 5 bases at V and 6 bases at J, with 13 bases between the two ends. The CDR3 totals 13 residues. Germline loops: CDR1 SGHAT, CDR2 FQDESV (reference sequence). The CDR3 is CASSRSGGSEAFF. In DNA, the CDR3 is TGTGCCAGCAGCCGGTCGGGGGGTTCTGAAGCTTTCTTT.

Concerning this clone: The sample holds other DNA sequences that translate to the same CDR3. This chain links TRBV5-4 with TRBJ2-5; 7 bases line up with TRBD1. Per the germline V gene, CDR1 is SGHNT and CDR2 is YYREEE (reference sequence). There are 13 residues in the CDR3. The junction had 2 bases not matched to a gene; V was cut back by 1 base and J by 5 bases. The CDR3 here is CASSLLGGETQYF. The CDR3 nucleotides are TGTGCCAGCAGCTTGTTAGGGGGCGAGACCCAGTACTTC.

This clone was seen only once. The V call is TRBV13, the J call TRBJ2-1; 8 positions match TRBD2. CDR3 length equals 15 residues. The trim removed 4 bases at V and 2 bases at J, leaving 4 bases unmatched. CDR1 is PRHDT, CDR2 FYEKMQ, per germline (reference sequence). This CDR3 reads CASSSQGLAYNEQFF. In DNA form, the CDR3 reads TGTGCCAGCAGCTCCCAGGGACTAGCCTACAATGAGCAGTTCTTC. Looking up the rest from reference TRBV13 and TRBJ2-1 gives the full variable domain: AAGVIQSPRHLIKEKRETATLKCYPIPRHDTVYWYQQGPGQDPQFLISFYEKMQSDKGSIPDRFSAQQFSDYHSELNMSSLELGDSALYFCASSSQGLAYNEQFFGPGTRLTVL.

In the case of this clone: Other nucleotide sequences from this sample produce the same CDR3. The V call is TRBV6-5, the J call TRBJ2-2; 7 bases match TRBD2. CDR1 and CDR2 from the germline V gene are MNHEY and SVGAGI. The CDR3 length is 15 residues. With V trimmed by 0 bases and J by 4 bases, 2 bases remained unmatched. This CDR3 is CASSYSTSSTGELFF. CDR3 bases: TGTGCCAGCAGTTACTCGACTAGCTCCACCGGGGAGCTGTTTTTT.

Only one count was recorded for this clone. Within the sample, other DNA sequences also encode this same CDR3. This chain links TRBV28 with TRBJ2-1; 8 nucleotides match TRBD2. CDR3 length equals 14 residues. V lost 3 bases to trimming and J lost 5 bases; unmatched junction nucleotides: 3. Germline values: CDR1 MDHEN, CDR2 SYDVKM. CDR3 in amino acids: CASSFRGGNNEQFF. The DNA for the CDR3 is TGTGCCAGCAGTTTCCGGGGGGGAAACAATGAGCAGTTCTTC. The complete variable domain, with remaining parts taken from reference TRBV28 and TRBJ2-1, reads DVKVTQSSRYLVKRTGEKVFLECVQDMDHENMFWYRQDPGLGLRLIYFSYDVKMKEKGDIPEGYSVSREKKERFSLILESASTNQTSMYLCASSFRGGNNEQFFGPGTRLTVL.

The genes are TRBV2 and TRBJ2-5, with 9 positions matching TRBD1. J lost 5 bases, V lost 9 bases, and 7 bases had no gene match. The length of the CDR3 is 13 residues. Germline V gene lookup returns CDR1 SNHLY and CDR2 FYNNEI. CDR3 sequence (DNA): TGTGCCAGGGGGGACAGGGTTGAGGAGACCCAGTACTTC. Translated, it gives CARGDRVEETQYF.

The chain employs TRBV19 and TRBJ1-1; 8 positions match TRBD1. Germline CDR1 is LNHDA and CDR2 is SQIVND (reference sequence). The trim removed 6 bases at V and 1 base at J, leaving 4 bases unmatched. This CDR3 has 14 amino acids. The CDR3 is CASSTGTGNTEAFF. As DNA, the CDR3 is TGTGCCAGTAGCACCGGGACAGGGAACACTGAAGCTTTCTTT.

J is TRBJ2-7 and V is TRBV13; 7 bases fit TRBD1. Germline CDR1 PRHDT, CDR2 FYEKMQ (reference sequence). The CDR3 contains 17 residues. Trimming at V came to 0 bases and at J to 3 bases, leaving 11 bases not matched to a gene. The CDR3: CASSLGRTGPSYYEQYF. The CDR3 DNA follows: TGTGCCAGCAGCTTAGGCCGGACAGGCCCCTCCTACTACGAGCAGTACTTC.

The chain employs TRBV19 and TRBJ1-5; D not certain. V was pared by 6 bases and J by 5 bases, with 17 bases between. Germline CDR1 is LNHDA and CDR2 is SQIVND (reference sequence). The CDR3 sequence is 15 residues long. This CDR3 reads CASSVRPADYQPQHF. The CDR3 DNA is TGTGCCAGTAGCGTACGGCCGGCAGACTATCAGCCCCAGCATTTT.

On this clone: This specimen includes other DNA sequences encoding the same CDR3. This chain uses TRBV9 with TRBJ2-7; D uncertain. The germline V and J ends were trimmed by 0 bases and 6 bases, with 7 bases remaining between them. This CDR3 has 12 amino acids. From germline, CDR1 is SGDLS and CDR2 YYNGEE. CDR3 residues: CASSVVGGEQYF. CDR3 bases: TGTGCCAGCAGCGTAGTGGGCGGCGAGCAGTACTTC.

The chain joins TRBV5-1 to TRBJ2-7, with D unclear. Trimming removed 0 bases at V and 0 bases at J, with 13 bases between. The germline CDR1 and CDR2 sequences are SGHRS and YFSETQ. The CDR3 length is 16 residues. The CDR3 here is CASSLGGMVSSYEQYF. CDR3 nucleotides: TGCGCCAGCAGCTTGGGCGGCATGGTGAGCTCCTACGAGCAGTACTTC.

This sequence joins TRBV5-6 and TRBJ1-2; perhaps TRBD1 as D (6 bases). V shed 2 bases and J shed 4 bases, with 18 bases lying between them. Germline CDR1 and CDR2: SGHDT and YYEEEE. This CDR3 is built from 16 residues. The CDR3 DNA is TGTGCCAGCAGCTTTGACGGGACAACTCTATCCTATGGCTACACCTTC. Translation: CASSFDGTTLSYGYTF.

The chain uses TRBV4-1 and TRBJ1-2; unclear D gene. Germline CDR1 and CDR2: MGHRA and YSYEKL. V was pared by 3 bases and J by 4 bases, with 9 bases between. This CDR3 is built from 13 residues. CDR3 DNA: TGCGCCAGCAGCCAGAAGACGACCTATGGCTACACCTTC. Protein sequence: CASSQKTTYGYTF.